This T cell receptor (beta chain) emerged from a study of early T cells in non-severe SARS-CoV-2 infection. Study at large: RNA in bulk from unsorted whole blood was sequenced, and chains were unpaired.

Unique molecular identifiers tagged individual cDNA molecules. TCRdb ran MiXCR on the 5' RACE reads and lists one entry per CDR3 protein. This table has tens of thousands of distinct CDR3 sequences, almost 6% appearing once. This clonotype has ten or more counts. Its antigen is undetermined. Study findings and constraints: A preference for anti-spike CD8 responses marked VDJdb matching, which missed private and CD4 specificities.

CDR1 is MNHNS and CDR2 is SASEGT in the germline V gene. V was trimmed by 11 bases and J by 2 bases, leaving 13 bases between them. The CDR3 covers 13 residues. This TCR derives from an adult who was a healthcare worker with PCR-confirmed SARS-CoV-2 infection or an uninfected control (not recorded which). What was sequenced was whole blood. This chain links TRBV6-1 with TRBJ2-1; TRBD1 is a possible D gene (5 bases). CDR3 in amino acids: CAAGATPYNEQFF. As DNA, the CDR3 is TGTGCCGCTGGGGCAACACCCTACAATGAGCAGTTCTTC.